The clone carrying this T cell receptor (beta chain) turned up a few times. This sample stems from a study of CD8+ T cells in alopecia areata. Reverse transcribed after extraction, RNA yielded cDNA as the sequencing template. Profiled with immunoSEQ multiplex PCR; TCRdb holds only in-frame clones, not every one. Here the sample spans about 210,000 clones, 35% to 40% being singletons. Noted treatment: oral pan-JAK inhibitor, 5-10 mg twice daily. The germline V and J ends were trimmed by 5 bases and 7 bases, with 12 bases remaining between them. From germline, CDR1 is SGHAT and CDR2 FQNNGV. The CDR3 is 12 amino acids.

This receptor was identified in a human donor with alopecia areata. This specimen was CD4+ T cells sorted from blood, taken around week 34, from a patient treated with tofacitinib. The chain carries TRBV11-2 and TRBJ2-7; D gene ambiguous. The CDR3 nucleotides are TGTGCCAGCAGCCGCAGGTTGGGTGAGCAGTACTTC. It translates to CASSRRLGEQYF.